The 10 T cell receptor beta chains below were found in one sample sequenced in a study of blood T cells in healthy people across ages. Next came a second PCR, run for about 6 to 12 cycles, which used a sample-barcoded 5' primer along with a J-beta primer mix. TCRdb itself ran the 5' RACE reads through MiXCR, one entry per CDR3 protein. Of just under 750,000 distinct CDR3 sequences in the sample, about 24% were seen once. The sample comprised blood. The source of these receptors is a man between 65 and 80 years old in good health.

This clonotype was detected a few times. The rearrangement links TRBV29-1 to TRBJ2-5; D possibly matches TRBD1 or TRBD2 (6 bases each). Per germline, CDR1 SQVTM and CDR2 ANQGSEA. The V gene lost 4 bases and the J gene lost 5 bases, with 11 bases spanning the gap. The CDR3 sequence is 12 residues long. The CDR3 is CSVVGGSETQYF. DNA for the CDR3: TGCAGCGTTGTAGGGGGGAGTGAGACCCAGTACTTC.

This clonotype turned up a few times. The chain has TRBV6-5 and TRBJ2-7, with 12 bases identical to TRBD2. The J call may be wrong; the DNA end is better matched by TRBJ2-1. The germline V gene has CDR1 MNHEY and CDR2 SVGAGI. CDR3 size: 15 residues. CDR3 sequence (DNA): TGTGCCAGCAGCCACGGGGGACTAGCGGGCAATGAGCAGTTCTTC. It codes for CASSHGGLAGNEQFF.

The CDR3 nucleotides are TGTGCCAGCAGTACCCTTAATTCCTACGAGCAGTACTTC. The encoded protein is CASSTLNSYEQYF. This chain links TRBV27 with TRBJ2-7; D gene uncertain. Germline assignment: CDR1 MNHEY and CDR2 SMNVEV (reference sequence). V lost 5 bases to trimming and J lost 1 base, with 9 bases between them. The CDR3 is 13 amino acids.

In this sample, this clonotype turned up a few times. The chain links TRBV20-1 to TRBJ2-1, with 14 nucleotides matching TRBD2. The DNA end is more similar to TRBJ2-7, so the J call may be wrong. From germline, CDR1 is DFQATT and CDR2 SNEGSKA (reference sequence). The CDR3 extends over 14 amino acids. CDR3 in amino acids: CSALGLAGAYEQYF. CDR3 nucleotides: TGCAGTGCTTTGGGACTAGCGGGGGCCTACGAGCAGTACTTC.

This clonotype came up a few times. J is TRBJ2-7 and V is TRBV21-1; the D call in the table, TRBD1, was not verified against the DNA. TRBV21-1 is tagged as a pseudogene. CDR3 length equals 15 residues. The CDR3 nucleotides are TGTGCCAGCACCAGGGGGGGGTTTCCCTCCTACGAGCAGTACGTC. Translated, it gives CASTRGGFPSYEQYV.

There are a few counts of this clonotype. This sequence joins TRBV28 and TRBJ2-7; D call uncertain. Germline CDR1 and CDR2: MDHEN and SYDVKM. V lost 8 bases and J 2 bases, leaving 13 bases between the germline ends. The CDR3 is made up of 13 amino acids. The CDR3 here is CASGSSATYEQYF. Written as DNA, the CDR3 is TGTGCCAGCGGCAGTTCTGCCACCTACGAGCAGTACTTC.

The J gene is TRBJ2-5, the V gene TRBV4-3; D may be TRBD2 (5 bases). Trimming pared 3 bases from V and 10 bases from J, leaving 18 bases between. The germline CDR1 and CDR2 sequences are LGHNA and YSLEER. CDR3 size: 14 residues. CDR3 nucleotide sequence: TGCGCCAGCAGCCAGGACTTGGAGGAAGTGGACCAGTACTTC. Protein sequence: CASSQDLEEVDQYF.

This clonotype showed up just a few times. The chain has TRBV12-3 or TRBV12-4 and TRBJ1-5; D may be TRBD1 (5 bases). Trimming removed 3 bases at V and 13 bases at J, with 13 bases between. The CDR3 has 12 amino acids. The CDR3 DNA is TGTGCCAGCAGTTTGGGACCTACTTCGCAGCATTTT. Encoded protein: CASSLGPTSQHF.

The chain couples TRBV12-3 or TRBV12-4 to TRBJ1-5, with 10 bases aligning to TRBD1. There are 17 residues in the CDR3. V lost 5 bases and J lost 8; bases outside the gene matches: 15. The CDR3 region has the DNA TGTGCCAGCAGTCCGTCGGGACAGGGGCTATGGTGGGAGCCCCAGCATTTT. Its translation: CASSPSGQGLWWEPQHF.

The rearrangement links TRBV18 to TRBJ2-1, with 7 positions matching TRBD2. In germline, CDR1 is KGHSH, CDR2 LQKENI. CDR3 size: 15 residues. Losses at the gene ends were 5 bases for V and 0 bases for J; bases not matched to a gene: 4. In nucleotides, the CDR3 is TGTGCCAGCTCAAAGGAGCGGGACTCCTACAATGAGCAGTTCTTC. Its translation: CASSKERDSYNEQFF.